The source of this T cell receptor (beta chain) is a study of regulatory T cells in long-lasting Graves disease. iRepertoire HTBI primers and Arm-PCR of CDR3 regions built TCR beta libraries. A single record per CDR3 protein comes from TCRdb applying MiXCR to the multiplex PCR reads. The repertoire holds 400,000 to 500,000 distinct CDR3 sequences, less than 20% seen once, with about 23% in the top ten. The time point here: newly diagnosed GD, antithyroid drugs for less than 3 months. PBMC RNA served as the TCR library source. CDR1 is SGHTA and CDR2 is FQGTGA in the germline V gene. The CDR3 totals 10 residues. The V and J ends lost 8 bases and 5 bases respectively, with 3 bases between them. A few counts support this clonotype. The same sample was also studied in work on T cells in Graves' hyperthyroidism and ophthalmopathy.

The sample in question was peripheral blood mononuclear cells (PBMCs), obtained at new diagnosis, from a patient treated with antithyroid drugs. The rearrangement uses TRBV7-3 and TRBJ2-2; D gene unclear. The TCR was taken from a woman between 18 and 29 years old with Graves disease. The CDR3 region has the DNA TGTGCCAGCGCGACCGGGGAGCTGTTTTTT. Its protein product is CASATGELFF.